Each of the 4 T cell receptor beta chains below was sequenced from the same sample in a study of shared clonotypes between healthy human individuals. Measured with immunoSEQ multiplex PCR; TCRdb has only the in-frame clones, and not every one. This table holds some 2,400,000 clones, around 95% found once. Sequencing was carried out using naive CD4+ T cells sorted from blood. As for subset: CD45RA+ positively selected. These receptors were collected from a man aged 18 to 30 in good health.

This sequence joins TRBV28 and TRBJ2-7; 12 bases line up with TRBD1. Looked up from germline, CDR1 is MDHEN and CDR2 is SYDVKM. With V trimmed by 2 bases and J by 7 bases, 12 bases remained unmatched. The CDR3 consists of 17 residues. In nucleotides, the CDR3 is TGTGCCAGCAGTTTAGTGGGGACAGGGGGCGGTCTAGGGGAGCAGTACTTC. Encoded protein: CASSLVGTGGGLGEQYF.

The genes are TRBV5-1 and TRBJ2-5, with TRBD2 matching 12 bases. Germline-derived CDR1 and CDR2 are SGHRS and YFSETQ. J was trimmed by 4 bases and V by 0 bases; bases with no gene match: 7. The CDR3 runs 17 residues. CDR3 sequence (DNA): TGCGCCAGCAGCTTGGTATTACTAGCGGGGGGCGGAGAGACCCAGTACTTC. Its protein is CASSLVLLAGGGETQYF.

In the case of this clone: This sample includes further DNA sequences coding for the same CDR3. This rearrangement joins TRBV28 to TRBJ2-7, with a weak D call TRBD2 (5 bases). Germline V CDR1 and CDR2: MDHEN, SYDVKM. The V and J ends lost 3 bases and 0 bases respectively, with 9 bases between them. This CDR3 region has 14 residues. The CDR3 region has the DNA TGTGCCAGCAGTTTCCCGGGAAGCTCCTACGAGCAGTACTTC. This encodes CASSFPGSSYEQYF.

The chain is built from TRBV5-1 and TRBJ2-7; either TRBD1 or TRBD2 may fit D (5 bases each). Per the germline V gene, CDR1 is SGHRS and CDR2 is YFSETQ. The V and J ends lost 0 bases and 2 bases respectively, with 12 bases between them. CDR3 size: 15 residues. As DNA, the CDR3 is TGCGCCAGCAGCTTGGAGGTCGGGGCCCCCTACGAGCAGTACTTC. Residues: CASSLEVGAPYEQYF.